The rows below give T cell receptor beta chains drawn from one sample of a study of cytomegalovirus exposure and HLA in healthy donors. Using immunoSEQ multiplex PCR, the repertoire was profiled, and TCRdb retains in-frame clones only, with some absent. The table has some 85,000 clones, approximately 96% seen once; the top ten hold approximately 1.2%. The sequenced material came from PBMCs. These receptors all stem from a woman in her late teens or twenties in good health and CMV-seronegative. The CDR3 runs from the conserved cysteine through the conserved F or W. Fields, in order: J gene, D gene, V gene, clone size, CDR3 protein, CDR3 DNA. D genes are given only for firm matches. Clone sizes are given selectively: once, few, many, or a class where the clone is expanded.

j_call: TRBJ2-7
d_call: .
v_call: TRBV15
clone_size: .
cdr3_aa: CATSGFFEGGSYEQYF
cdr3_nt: TGTGCCACCAGCGGCTTTTTCGAGGGAGGATCTTACGAGCAGTACTTC

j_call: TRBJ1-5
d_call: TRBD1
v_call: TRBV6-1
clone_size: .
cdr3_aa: CASRGQGFANQPQHF
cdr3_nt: TGTGCCAGCAGGGGACAGGGTTTTGCCAATCAGCCCCAGCATTTT

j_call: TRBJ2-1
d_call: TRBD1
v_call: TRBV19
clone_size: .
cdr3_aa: CASTRTGWYEQFF
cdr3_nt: TGTGCCAGTACAAGGACAGGGTGGTATGAGCAGTTCTTC

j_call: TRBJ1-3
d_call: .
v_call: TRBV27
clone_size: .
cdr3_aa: CASSLQGPGNTIYF
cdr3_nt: TGTGCCAGCAGTCTACAGGGCCCTGGAAACACCATATATTTT

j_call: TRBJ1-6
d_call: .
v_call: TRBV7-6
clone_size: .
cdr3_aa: CASSLGQALIDNSPLHF
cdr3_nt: TGTGCCAGCAGCTTAGGGCAGGCCCTAATAGATAATTCACCCCTCCACTTT

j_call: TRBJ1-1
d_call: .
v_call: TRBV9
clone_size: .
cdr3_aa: CASSVAPPGEAFF
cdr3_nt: TGTGCCAGCAGCGTAGCGCCCCCGGGAGAAGCTTTCTTT

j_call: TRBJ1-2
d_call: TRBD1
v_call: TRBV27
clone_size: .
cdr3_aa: CASSLTGGAYGYTF
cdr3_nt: TGTGCCAGCAGTTTGACAGGGGGGGCCTATGGCTACACCTTC

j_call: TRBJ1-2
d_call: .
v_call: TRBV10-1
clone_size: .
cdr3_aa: CASTQNRAFNYGYTF
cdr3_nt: TGCGCCAGCACCCAGAACAGAGCCTTTAACTATGGCTACACCTTC

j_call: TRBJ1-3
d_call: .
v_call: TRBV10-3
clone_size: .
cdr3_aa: CATQDSGNTIYF
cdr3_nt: TGTGCCACCCAGGATTCTGGAAACACCATATATTTT

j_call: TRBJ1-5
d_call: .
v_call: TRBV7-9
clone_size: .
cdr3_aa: CASSLQTGTNSNQPQHF
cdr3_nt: TGTGCCAGCAGCTTACAGACCGGGACAAATAGCAATCAGCCCCAGCATTTT

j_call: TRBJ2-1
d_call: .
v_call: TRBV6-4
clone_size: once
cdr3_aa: CASSDSIWGPYNEQFF
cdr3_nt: TGTGCCAGCAGTGACTCGATCTGGGGCCCTTACAATGAGCAGTTCTTC

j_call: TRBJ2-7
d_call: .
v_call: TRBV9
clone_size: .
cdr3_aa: CASSVYTSSYEQYF
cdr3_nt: TGTGCCAGCAGCGTATATACTAGCTCCTACGAGCAGTACTTC

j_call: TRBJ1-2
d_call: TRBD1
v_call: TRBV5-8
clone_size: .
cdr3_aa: CASSLVGTGSWWRYYTF
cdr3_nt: TGTGCCAGCAGCCTGGTAGGGACAGGGAGTTGGTGGAGGTACTACACCTTC

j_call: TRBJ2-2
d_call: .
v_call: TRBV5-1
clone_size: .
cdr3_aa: CASSLASDYTGELFF
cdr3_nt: TGCGCCAGCAGCTTGGCCTCGGACTACACCGGGGAGCTGTTTTTT

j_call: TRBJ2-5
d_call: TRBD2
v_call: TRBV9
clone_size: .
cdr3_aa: CASSAEGSGSETQYF
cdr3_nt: TGTGCCAGCAGCGCCGAGGGGAGCGGGAGTGAGACCCAGTACTTC

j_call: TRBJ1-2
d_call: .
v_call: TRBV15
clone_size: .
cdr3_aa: CATSTQTARNYGYTF
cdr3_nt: TGTGCCACCAGCACCCAGACAGCCAGGAACTATGGCTACACCTTC

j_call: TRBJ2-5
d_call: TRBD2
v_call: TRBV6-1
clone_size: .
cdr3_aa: CASERGRETQYF
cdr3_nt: TGTGCCAGCGAACGCGGGAGGGAGACCCAGTACTTC

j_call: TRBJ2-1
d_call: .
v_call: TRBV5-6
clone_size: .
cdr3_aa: CASSFPPTREQFF
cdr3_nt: TGTGCCAGCAGCTTTCCCCCCACGCGGGAGCAGTTCTTC

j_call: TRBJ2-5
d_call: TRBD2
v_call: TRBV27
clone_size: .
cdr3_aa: CASSTRLAGVETQYF
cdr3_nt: TGTGCCAGCAGTACCCGACTAGCGGGAGTGGAGACCCAGTACTTC

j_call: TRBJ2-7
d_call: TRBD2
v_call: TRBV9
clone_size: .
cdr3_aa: CASSVATSGSYEQYF
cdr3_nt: TGTGCCAGCAGCGTAGCGACTAGCGGATCCTACGAGCAGTACTTC

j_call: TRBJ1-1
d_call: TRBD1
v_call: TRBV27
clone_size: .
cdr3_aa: CASRQGAWEAFF
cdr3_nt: TGTGCCAGCAGGCAGGGGGCCTGGGAAGCTTTCTTT

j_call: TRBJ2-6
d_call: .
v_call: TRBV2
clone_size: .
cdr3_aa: CASSVVGDSGANVLTF
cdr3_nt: TGTGCCAGCAGTGTTGTCGGAGACTCTGGGGCCAACGTCCTGACTTTC

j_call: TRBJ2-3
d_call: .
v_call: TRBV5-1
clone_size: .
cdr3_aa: CASSLVYSLTDTQYF
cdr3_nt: TGCGCCAGCAGCTTGGTGTATTCTCTGACAGATACGCAGTATTTT

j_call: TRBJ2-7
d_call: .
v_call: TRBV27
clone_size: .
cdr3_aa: CASSILATSGPYEQYF
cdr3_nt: TGTGCCAGCAGTATCCTAGCAACCAGCGGACCCTACGAGCAGTACTTC

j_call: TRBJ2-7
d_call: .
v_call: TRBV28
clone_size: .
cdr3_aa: CASSFGGTMGSYEQYF
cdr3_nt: TGTGCCAGCAGTTTCGGGGGGACAATGGGCTCCTACGAGCAGTACTTC

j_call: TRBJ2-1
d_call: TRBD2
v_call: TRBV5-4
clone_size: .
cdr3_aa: CASSQTSAGDEQFF
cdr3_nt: TGTGCCAGCAGCCAGACTAGCGCAGGCGATGAGCAGTTCTTC

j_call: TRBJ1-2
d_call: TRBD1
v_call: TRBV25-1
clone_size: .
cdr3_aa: CASSDPQGAYGYTF
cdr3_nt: TGTGCCAGCAGTGACCCACAGGGGGCCTATGGCTACACCTTC

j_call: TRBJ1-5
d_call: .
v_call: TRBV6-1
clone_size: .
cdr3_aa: CANGAGALNQPQHF
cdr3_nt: TGTGCCAACGGGGCAGGGGCTTTAAATCAGCCCCAGCATTTT

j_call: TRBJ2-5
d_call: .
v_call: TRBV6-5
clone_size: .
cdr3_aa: CASSYRPGGETQYF
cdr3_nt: TGTGCCAGCAGCTACCGACCGGGCGGGGAGACCCAGTACTTC

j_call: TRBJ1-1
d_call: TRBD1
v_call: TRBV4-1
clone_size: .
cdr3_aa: CASGFTGAEAFF
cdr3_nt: TGCGCCAGCGGATTTACAGGGGCTGAAGCTTTCTTT

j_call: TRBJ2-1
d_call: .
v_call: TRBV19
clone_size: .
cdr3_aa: CASSINAVNEQFF
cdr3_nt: TGTGCCAGTAGTATAAACGCAGTCAATGAGCAGTTCTTC

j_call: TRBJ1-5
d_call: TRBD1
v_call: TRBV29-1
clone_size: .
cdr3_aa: CSVGTGDNQPQHF
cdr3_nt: TGCAGCGTGGGGACAGGGGATAATCAGCCCCAGCATTTT

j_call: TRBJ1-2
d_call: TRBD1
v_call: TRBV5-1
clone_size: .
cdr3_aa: CASSYSLTGAPYGYTF
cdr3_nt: TGCGCCAGCAGCTACTCCTTGACAGGGGCCCCCTATGGCTACACCTTC

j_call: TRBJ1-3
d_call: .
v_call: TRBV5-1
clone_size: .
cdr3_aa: CASSLTSSGNTIYF
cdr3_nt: TGCGCCAGCAGCTTGACAAGCTCTGGAAACACCATATATTTT

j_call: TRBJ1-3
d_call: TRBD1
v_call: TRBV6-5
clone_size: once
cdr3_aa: CASSYQSGTGGDTIYF
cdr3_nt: TGTGCCAGCAGTTACCAGTCCGGGACAGGGGGAGACACCATATATTTT

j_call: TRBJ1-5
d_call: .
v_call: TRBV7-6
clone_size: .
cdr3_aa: CASSLVLHQGFGQPQHF
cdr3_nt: TGTGCCAGCAGCTTAGTTTTGCACCAGGGCTTCGGACAGCCCCAGCATTTT

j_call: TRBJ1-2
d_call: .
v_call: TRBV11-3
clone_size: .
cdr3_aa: CASSFRYFVHPKREGYTF
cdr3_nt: TGTGCCAGCAGCTTTCGTTACTTTGTCCACCCCAAGAGAGAGGGCTACACCTTC

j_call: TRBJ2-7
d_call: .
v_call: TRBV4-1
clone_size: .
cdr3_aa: CASSQGYAFAYEQYF
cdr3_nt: TGCGCCAGCAGCCAAGGCTACGCCTTTGCCTACGAGCAGTACTTC

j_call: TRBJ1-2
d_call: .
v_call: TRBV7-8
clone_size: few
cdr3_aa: CASSFRRSNYGYTF
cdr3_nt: TGTGCCAGCAGCTTCCGGAGATCTAACTATGGCTACACCTTC

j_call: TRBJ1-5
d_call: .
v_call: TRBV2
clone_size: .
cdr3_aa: CASSEARFPEPQHF
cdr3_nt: TGTGCCAGCAGTGAAGCCAGGTTTCCGGAGCCCCAGCATTTT

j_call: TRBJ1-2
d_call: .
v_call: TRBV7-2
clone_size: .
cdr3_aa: CASRSDSTYGYTF
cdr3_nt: TGTGCCAGCAGGTCGGACAGTACCTACGGCTACACCTTC

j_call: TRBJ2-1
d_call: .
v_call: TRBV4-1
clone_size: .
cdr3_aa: CASRPTGNNEQFF
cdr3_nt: TGCGCCAGCAGACCGACTGGTAACAATGAGCAGTTCTTC

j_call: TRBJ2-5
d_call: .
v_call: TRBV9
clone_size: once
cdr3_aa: CASLLRLVETQYF
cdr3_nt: TGTGCCAGCCTCTTGCGACTAGTCGAGACCCAGTACTTC

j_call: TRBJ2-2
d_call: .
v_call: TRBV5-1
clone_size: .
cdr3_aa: CASSLARGQNTGELFF
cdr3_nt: TGCGCCAGCAGCTTGGCCAGGGGTCAGAACACCGGGGAGCTGTTTTTT

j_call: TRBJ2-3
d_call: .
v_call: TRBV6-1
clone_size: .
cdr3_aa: CAGRTPGDTQYF
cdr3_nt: TGTGCCGGTCGGACTCCCGGAGATACGCAGTATTTT

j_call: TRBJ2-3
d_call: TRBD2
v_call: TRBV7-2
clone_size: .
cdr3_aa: CASSYVGLAGGADTQYF
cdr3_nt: TGTGCCAGCAGCTACGTAGGACTAGCGGGAGGCGCAGATACGCAGTATTTT

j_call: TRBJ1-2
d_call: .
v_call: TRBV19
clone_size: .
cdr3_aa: CASSTRGYGYTF
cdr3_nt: TGTGCCAGTAGCACCAGAGGTTATGGCTACACCTTC

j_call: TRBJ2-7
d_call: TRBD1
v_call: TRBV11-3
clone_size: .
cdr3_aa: CASSPRGGADGKSYEQYF
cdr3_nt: TGTGCCAGCAGCCCTAGAGGGGGCGCGGACGGTAAATCCTACGAGCAGTACTTC

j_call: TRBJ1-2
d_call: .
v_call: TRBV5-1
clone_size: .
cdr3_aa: CASHGQLNYGYTF
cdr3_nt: TGCGCCAGCCACGGACAGCTCAACTATGGCTACACCTTC

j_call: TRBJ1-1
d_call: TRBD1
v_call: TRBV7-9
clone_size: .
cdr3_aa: CASSPWTGVNTEAFF
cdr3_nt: TGTGCCAGCAGCCCCTGGACAGGGGTTAACACTGAAGCTTTCTTT

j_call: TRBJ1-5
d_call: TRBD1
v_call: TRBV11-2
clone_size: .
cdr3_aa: CASSSGQGYNQPQHF
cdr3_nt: TGTGCCAGCAGCTCGGGACAGGGGTACAATCAGCCCCAGCATTTT

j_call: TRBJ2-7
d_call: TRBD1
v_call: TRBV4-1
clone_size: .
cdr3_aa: CASSQVGQYEQYF
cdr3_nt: TGCGCCAGCAGCCAAGTGGGACAGTACGAGCAGTACTTC

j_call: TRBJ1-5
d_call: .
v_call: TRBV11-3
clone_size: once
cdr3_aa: CASSFEFRQPQHF
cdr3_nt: TGTGCCAGCAGCTTCGAGTTTCGTCAGCCCCAGCATTTT

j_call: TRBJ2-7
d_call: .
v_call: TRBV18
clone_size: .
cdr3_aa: CASSPYNSYEQYF
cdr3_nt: TGTGCCAGCTCACCCTATAACTCTTACGAGCAGTACTTC

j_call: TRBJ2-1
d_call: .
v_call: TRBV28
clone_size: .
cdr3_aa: CASSPYGSGYEQFF
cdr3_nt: TGTGCCAGCAGTCCCTATGGTAGCGGCTATGAGCAGTTCTTC